The T cell receptor beta chain described here comes from a study of shared clonotypes between healthy human individuals. The germline gives CDR1 MDHEN, CDR2 SYDVKM. The CDR3 spans 15 residues. This clone was detected only once. Being one base from a much bigger clone, this may be a read error. Assay: immunoSEQ multiplex PCR; the TCRdb copy retains only in-frame clones and omits some. The table has around 990,000 clones, around three quarters seen once. The sample comprised memory CD4+ T cells from PBMCs. The subset is: CD45RA-negative fraction. This clonotype was sampled from a man younger than 35 in good health. Some clones in this sample may be carry-over from other donors' samples. V is TRBV28 and J is TRBJ2-7; tentative D call: TRBD2 (6 bases). CDR3 nucleotides: TGTGACAGCAGCCAGGGTGCTAGCGTCGTATACGAGCAGTACTTC. It specifies CDSSQGASVVYEQYF.